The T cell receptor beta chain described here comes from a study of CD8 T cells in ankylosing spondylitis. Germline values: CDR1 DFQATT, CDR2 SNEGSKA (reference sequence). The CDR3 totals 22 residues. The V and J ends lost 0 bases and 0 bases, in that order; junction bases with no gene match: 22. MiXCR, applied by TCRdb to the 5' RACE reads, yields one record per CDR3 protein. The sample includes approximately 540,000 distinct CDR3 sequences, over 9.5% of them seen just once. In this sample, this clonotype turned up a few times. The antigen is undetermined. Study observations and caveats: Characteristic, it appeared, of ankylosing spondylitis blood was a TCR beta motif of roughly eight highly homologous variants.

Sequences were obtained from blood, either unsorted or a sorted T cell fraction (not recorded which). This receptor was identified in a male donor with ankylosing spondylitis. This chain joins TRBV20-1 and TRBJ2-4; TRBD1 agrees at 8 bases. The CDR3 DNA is TGCAGTGCTAGAGATAGAGGCAGGGGGCGCGTAGGAAGGATCAGAGCCAAAAACATTCAGTACTTC. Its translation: CSARDRGRGRVGRIRAKNIQYF.